The T cell receptor (beta chain) described here comes from a study of PD-L1 blockade in urothelial cancer. Study information: There were a median of around 140,000 T cells in blood samples.

Synthetically made TCR analog templates were put into each PCR as spikes. Produced via immunoSEQ multiplex PCR; TCRdb's table is partial and in-frame only. Among about 72,000 clones listed, approximately 86% were seen once. Indicated time point: pretreatment peripheral blood. Patients were diagnosed with urothelial carcinoma, either locally advanced or metastatic. Peripheral blood mononuclear cells were collected from every patient before and during treatment, yielding between 1 and 8 samples per patient. The receptor was isolated from a man aged 55 to 69 with urothelial cancer. Sequenced material: PBMCs, taken around atezolizumab (anti-PD-L1) treatment.

This CDR3 is CASSPLPASGGRTETQYF. CDR3 bases: TGTGCCAGCTCACCACTACCGGCTAGCGGGGGTAGGACAGAGACCCAGTACTTC. The chain uses TRBV18 and TRBJ2-5, with 10 bases fitting TRBD2. The CDR3 has 18 residues. Germline V gives CDR1 KGHSH, CDR2 LQKENI. The V and J ends lost 1 base and 4 bases, in that order; junction bases with no gene match: 12. The full variable domain, in which reference TRBV18 and TRBJ2-5 provide the parts outside the CDR3, is NAGVMQNPRHLVRRRGQEARLRCSPMKGHSHVYWYRQLPEEGLKFMVYLQKENIIDESGMPKERFSAEFPKEGPSILRIQQVVRGDSAAYFCASSPLPASGGRTETQYFGPGTRLLVL.